This is a list of T cell receptor beta chains from one sample in a study of blood T cell repertoires in COVID-19. Using immunoSEQ multiplex PCR, the repertoire was profiled, and TCRdb retains in-frame clones only, with some absent. Of around 250,000 clones listed, approximately 85% are singletons. The source material was PBMCs or T cells enriched from blood (not recorded which). The receptor source for this set is a woman between 45 and 60 years old who had recovered from COVID-19. Each CDR3 is given with its conserved first and last residue. Fields, in order: V gene, J gene, CDR3 protein.

v_call: TRBV27; j_call: TRBJ1-1; cdr3_aa: CAIGEREGSEAFF
v_call: TRBV11-2; j_call: TRBJ2-1; cdr3_aa: CASSLGEGEEENEQFF
v_call: TRBV12-3/TRBV12-4; j_call: TRBJ1-5; cdr3_aa: CASSLGGEQPQHF
v_call: TRBV28; j_call: TRBJ2-3; cdr3_aa: CASSPRVGAAVWPRSDTQYF
v_call: TRBV27; j_call: TRBJ2-1; cdr3_aa: CASSNGLAFRKGNEQFF
v_call: TRBV5-1; j_call: TRBJ2-1; cdr3_aa: CASSLSTSGNNEQFF
v_call: TRBV3-1/TRBV3-2; j_call: TRBJ1-5; cdr3_aa: CASTHPPRQGRSNQPQHF
v_call: TRBV10-3; j_call: TRBJ2-7; cdr3_aa: CAIRAGREQYF
v_call: TRBV6-5; j_call: TRBJ1-1; cdr3_aa: CASRSWGDTEAFF
v_call: TRBV6-5; j_call: TRBJ2-1; cdr3_aa: CASTVAGGPGNEQFF
v_call: TRBV4-2; j_call: TRBJ2-5; cdr3_aa: CASSQGTTRRQETQYF
v_call: TRBV2; j_call: TRBJ2-1; cdr3_aa: CASSIREGLAGEQFF
v_call: TRBV28; j_call: TRBJ1-1; cdr3_aa: CASISIGRTEAFF
v_call: TRBV28; j_call: TRBJ2-7; cdr3_aa: CASSLPSMGRHEQYF
v_call: TRBV6-5; j_call: TRBJ2-5; cdr3_aa: CASSLVGAETQYF
v_call: TRBV29-1; j_call: TRBJ1-4; cdr3_aa: CSVGATGANEKLFF
v_call: TRBV5-8; j_call: TRBJ2-6; cdr3_aa: CASSFGQVLSGANVLTF
v_call: TRBV24-1; j_call: TRBJ1-1; cdr3_aa: CATSRQGTEAFF
v_call: TRBV29-1; j_call: TRBJ1-6; cdr3_aa: CSVSIGQGDSPLHF
v_call: TRBV4-2; j_call: TRBJ2-7; cdr3_aa: CASSQGTGGPYEQYF
v_call: TRBV28; j_call: TRBJ2-1; cdr3_aa: CASRHGTRSTNEQFF
v_call: TRBV5-1; j_call: TRBJ2-1; cdr3_aa: CASSLGLAGKNEQFF
v_call: TRBV2; j_call: TRBJ2-3; cdr3_aa: CASRASGRSGDTQYF
v_call: TRBV28; j_call: TRBJ2-7; cdr3_aa: CASSQGDRRTEQYF
v_call: TRBV27; j_call: TRBJ1-6; cdr3_aa: CASTKGGWEDLNSPLHF
v_call: TRBV5-6; j_call: TRBJ1-5; cdr3_aa: CASSSTGGNQPQHF
v_call: TRBV27; j_call: TRBJ2-5; cdr3_aa: CASSARDQETQYF
v_call: TRBV7-9; j_call: TRBJ2-2; cdr3_aa: CASSRLSGRGRTGELFF
v_call: TRBV29-1; j_call: TRBJ1-1; cdr3_aa: CSARLGTTNTEAFF
v_call: TRBV6-5; j_call: TRBJ1-5; cdr3_aa: CASSPIVNQPQHF
v_call: TRBV29-1; j_call: TRBJ1-1; cdr3_aa: CSVRGANTEAFF
v_call: TRBV6-5; j_call: TRBJ2-1; cdr3_aa: CASGLQGGEQFF
v_call: TRBV2; j_call: TRBJ2-7; cdr3_aa: CASSEGRLYEQYF
v_call: TRBV6-2/TRBV6-3; j_call: TRBJ2-3; cdr3_aa: CASSQRDRESTDTQYF
v_call: TRBV9; j_call: TRBJ1-6; cdr3_aa: CASSPWTGGNSPLHF
v_call: TRBV5-1; j_call: TRBJ2-1; cdr3_aa: CASSLGGGPYNEQFF
v_call: TRBV6-5; j_call: TRBJ1-5; cdr3_aa: CASSYSRQGLQPQHF
v_call: TRBV6-5; j_call: TRBJ2-1; cdr3_aa: CASSYGSGYYNEQFF
v_call: TRBV7-9; j_call: TRBJ1-2; cdr3_aa: CASSSGTGPDYGYTF
v_call: TRBV9; j_call: TRBJ2-5; cdr3_aa: CASSVDGRDSFQETQYF
v_call: TRBV28; j_call: TRBJ1-5; cdr3_aa: CAVDVAGGTQPQHF